Each of the 30 T cell receptor beta chains below was sequenced from the same sample in a study of CD8+CD57+ T cells in acquired aplastic anemia listed by TCRdb under 2018. The instrument was an Illumina HiSeq 2000. Profiling of TCR beta VDJ combinations and CDR3 sequences used genomic DNA as the template. TCRdb's own reprocessing of the public reads used fastp at Q25 and MiXCR and kept productive beta chains. Each entry is one CDR3 protein sequence, shown with its most common DNA and genes. The sample table records hundreds of thousands of distinct CDR3 sequences; 65% to 80% of these occur just once. 4% of the sample is in the top ten clones. The sequencing input was sorted CD4+, CD8+, or CD8+CD57+ T cells (not recorded which) from PBMCs. These TCRs come from a human donor in good health, serving as a control.

This sequence joins TRBV7-8 and TRBJ2-5; 7 bases fit TRBD1. V lost 4 bases to trimming and J lost 2 bases; unmatched junction nucleotides: 4. Germline CDR1 reads SGHVS; CDR2 reads FQNEAQ. The CDR3 is 14 residues long. This chain's CDR3 is CASSWGRGQETQYF. CDR3 sequence (DNA): TGTGCCAGCAGCTGGGGCAGGGGGCAAGAGACCCAGTACTTC.

This rearrangement joins TRBV5-4 to TRBJ2-6, with D possibly matching TRBD1 (6 bases). The germline V and J ends were trimmed by 9 bases and 8 bases, with 21 bases remaining between them. Germline CDR1 reads SGHNT; CDR2 reads YYREEE (reference sequence). CDR3 length equals 15 residues. CDR3 sequence: CAISGGQARTNVLTF. For the CDR3, the DNA is TGTGCCATCAGTGGGGGCCAGGCTAGAACCAACGTCCTGACTTTC.

This clonotype has just a few counts. CDR3 DNA sequence: TGTGCCAGCAGACCCGACAGGATTGGCTACACCTTC. It translates to CASRPDRIGYTF. This sequence joins TRBV2 and TRBJ1-2; D perhaps matches TRBD1 (6 bases). The ends were cut back, 6 bases at V and 7 bases at J, with 12 bases in the middle. This CDR3 contains 12 residues. CDR1 and CDR2 (germline): SNHLY, FYNNEI.

As for this clonotype: An end of the junction does not agree with germline; a read error may underlie this. The chain joins TRBV7-2 to TRBJ1-6, with D tentatively TRBD1 (5 bases). Germline CDR1 SGHTA, CDR2 FQGNSA. The CDR3 is 14 amino acids. The CDR3 sequence: CASGERQYNSPLFF. The CDR3 coding sequence is TGTGCCAGCGGGGAACGACAGTATAATTCACCCCTCTTCTTT.

Turning to this clonotype: The junction shows a germline mismatch at one end, possibly a read error. This chain links TRBV5-4 with TRBJ2-1; 7 bases are shared with TRBD2. CDR1 is SGHNT, CDR2 YYREEE, per germline (reference sequence). The CDR3 covers 15 residues. Here the CDR3 reads CASSAGLGDYDEQFF. The CDR3 DNA sequence: TGTGCCAGCAGCGCAGGACTAGGGGACTACGATGAGCAGTTCTTC.

This clonotype was seen only once. V is TRBV2 and J is TRBJ1-2, with 8 bases matching TRBD1. CDR1 is SNHLY, CDR2 FYNNEI, per germline. After removal of 6 bases from V and 8 bases from J, the junction contained 8 bases not matched to a gene. This CDR3 is 13 amino acids long. The CDR3 DNA reads TGTGCCAGCAGCCGCAACAGGGGGAGCGGCTACACCTTC. Protein: CASSRNRGSGYTF.

A word on this clonotype: The junction departs from the called germline gene at one end, perhaps through a read error. In DNA form, the CDR3 reads TGTGCCAGCAGCTCAAGACAGGGCGAATACACTCTAGCTTTT. It is translated as CASSSRQGEYTLAF. The gene calls are TRBV7-8 and TRBJ1-6; 7 positions agree with TRBD1. The germline gives CDR1 SGHVS, CDR2 FQNEAQ. The CDR3 runs 14 residues.

This clonotype has a single count. This chain links TRBV25-1 with TRBJ2-5; 7 bases agree with TRBD1. The length of the CDR3 is 16 residues. Germline V gene data show CDR1 as MGHDK and CDR2 as SYGVNS. Germline trimming cut 1 base from V and 1 base from J; bases unmatched to any gene: 6. The CDR3 loop is CASSESTGTIQETQYF. The CDR3 DNA is TGTGCCAGCAGTGAATCGACAGGGACAATCCAAGAGACCCAGTACTTC.

The chain joins TRBV20-1 to TRBJ1-3; D is unresolved. Germline lookup yields CDR1 DFQATT and CDR2 SNEGSKA (reference sequence). The CDR3 contains 15 residues. The V end was cut by 5 bases, the J end by 5 bases, with 19 bases between. The chain's CDR3 is CSAAHVTGYRNTIYF. DNA for the CDR3: TGCAGTGCTGCGCATGTGACGGGGTACAGAAACACCATATATTTT.

Comments on this clonotype: The DNA is omitted, as the CDR3 cannot be located on it reliably, and the CDR3 follows TCRdb's listing. The rearrangement uses TRBV7-9 and TRBJ1-2. Germline CDR1 SEHNR, CDR2 FQNEAQ (reference sequence). The CDR3 adds up to 14 amino acids, both ends counted. CDR3 residues: CASSISQGGYGCTF.

The V and J genes are TRBV5-4 and TRBJ2-5, with TRBD2 matching 8 bases. The CDR3 totals 15 residues. V gave up 0 bases and J gave up 5 bases; unmatched junction bases: 6. CDR1 is SGHNT, CDR2 YYREEE, per germline (reference sequence). DNA of the CDR3: TGTGCCAGCAGCTTGGTCCCTAGCGGGCGCGAGACCCAGTACTTC. Translated, it gives CASSLVPSGRETQYF.

This clonotype was detected ten times or more. The chain carries TRBV20-1 and TRBJ1-1; D remains ambiguous. The V and J ends lost 1 base and 1 base respectively, with 13 bases between them. The V gene's germline CDR1 is DFQATT and CDR2 SNEGSKA (reference sequence). The CDR3 contains 15 residues. The chain's CDR3 is CSARARMVPNTEAFF. The CDR3 DNA reads TGCAGTGCTAGAGCACGAATGGTTCCGAACACTGAAGCTTTCTTT.

In its sample, this clonotype was seen once. V gene TRBV2 combines with J gene TRBJ1-6, with 7 bases aligning to TRBD1. CDR3 size: 13 residues. Germline V gene lookup returns CDR1 SNHLY and CDR2 FYNNEI. V lost 3 bases and J lost 13; bases outside the gene matches: 6. CDR3 nucleotide sequence: TGTGCCAGCAGTGACTTCCAGGGGGATCCCCTCCACTTT. It yields the protein CASSDFQGDPLHF.

Note on this clonotype: Mismatch with germline at one junction end may stem from a read error. The J gene is TRBJ2-5, the V gene TRBV7-2; TRBD2 is a possible D gene (5 bases). CDR1 SGHTA and CDR2 FQGNSA come from the germline V gene. The CDR3 contains 15 residues. The CDR3 is CASSSEGESIENQYF. CDR3 DNA: TGTGCCAGCAGTTCAGAGGGAGAGAGTATCGAGAACCAGTACTTC.

Only a few counts were recorded for this clonotype. This chain joins TRBV10-3 and TRBJ1-1; D gene unclear. Germline V gene data show CDR1 as ENHRY and CDR2 as SYGVKD. The CDR3 is 13 residues long. The V gene lost 6 bases and the J gene lost 0 bases, with 8 bases spanning the gap. The CDR3 DNA follows: TGTGCCATCAGACCCAACATGAACACTGAAGCTTTCTTT. Amino acid sequence: CAIRPNMNTEAFF.

The chain couples TRBV5-1 to TRBJ1-5; tentatively, D is TRBD1 (5 bases). This CDR3 has 16 residues. The V gene lost 4 bases and the J gene lost 5 bases, with 19 bases spanning the gap. The V gene's germline CDR1 is SGHRS and CDR2 YFSETQ. The CDR3 loop reads CASSPQGWGPDQPQHF. DNA for the CDR3: TGCGCCAGCAGCCCCCAGGGCTGGGGTCCCGATCAGCCCCAGCATTTT.

The J gene is TRBJ1-1, the V gene TRBV4-3; 7 positions agree with TRBD1. CDR1 and CDR2 from the germline V gene are LGHNA and YSLEER. This CDR3 is 13 amino acids long. Trimming cost V 8 bases and J 1 base; bases outside gene matches: 4. The CDR3 coding sequence is TGCGCCAGCCGGGGACAGAGGAACACTGAAGCTTTCTTT. It translates to CASRGQRNTEAFF.

This rearrangement joins TRBV30 to TRBJ1-1; TRBD1 matches 8 bases. Germline-derived CDR1 and CDR2 are GTSNPN and SVGIG (reference sequence). This CDR3 contains 15 residues. With V trimmed by 4 bases and J by 3 bases, 10 bases remained unmatched. The CDR3 coding sequence is TGTGCCTGGACAGGGGGCGCAAGTTGGGACACTGAAGCTTTCTTT. Its translation: CAWTGGASWDTEAFF.

This clonotype has just a few counts. The chain is built from TRBV6-4 and TRBJ1-3; D call uncertain. Trimming pared 6 bases from V and 1 base from J, leaving 22 bases between. The CDR3 spans 18 residues. Germline V gene data show CDR1 as MRHNA and CDR2 as SNTAGT. As DNA, the CDR3 is TGTGCCAGCAGCCGAACCTCGCAGCGAGGAGGATCTGGAAACACCATATATTTT. This encodes CASSRTSQRGGSGNTIYF.

As regards this clonotype: The junction differs from germline at one of its ends, possibly a read error. The CDR3 protein is CASSLQGQPQHYGF. CDR3 nucleotide sequence: TGTGCCAGCAGCCTGCAAGGACAGCCCCAGCATTATGGCTTC. V is TRBV7-9 and J is TRBJ2-7, with D possibly matching TRBD1 (6 bases). CDR3 size: 14 residues. Germline V CDR1 and CDR2: SEHNR, FQNEAQ (reference sequence). The variable domain in full, with the rest retrieved from reference TRBV7-9 and TRBJ2-7, is DTGVSQNPRHKITKRGQNVTFRCDPISEHNRLYWYRQTLGQGPEFLTYFQNEAQLEKSRLLSDRFSAERPKGSFSTLEIQRTEQGDSAMYLCASSLQGQPQHYGFGPGTRLTVT.

A word on this clonotype: Here the CDR3 omits its conserved ending phenylalanine or tryptophan, so a read error is the likely source. The DNA is omitted, as the CDR3 cannot be located on it reliably, and the CDR3 follows TCRdb's listing. The gene calls are TRBV7-2 and TRBJ2-7; the table's D call, TRBD1, was not checked against the DNA. The germline V gene encodes CDR1 SGHTA and CDR2 FQGNSA. The CDR3 spans 13 amino acids, including both terminal residues. The CDR3 is CASSIAGQGEQHY.

The rearrangement links TRBV7-2 to TRBJ2-3; no firm D call. Deletions cut 3 bases from V and 3 bases from J, with 16 bases between. This CDR3 comprises 16 residues. From germline, CDR1 is SGHTA and CDR2 FQGNSA. CDR3 DNA: TGTGCCAGCAGCTTCGGTCAGTCCACAAATACAGATACGCAGTATTTT. Translation gives CASSFGQSTNTDTQYF.

The rearrangement joins TRBV2 to TRBJ1-2; weak D call: TRBD1 (5 bases). The V gene lost 6 bases and the J gene lost 4 bases, with 18 bases spanning the gap. In germline, CDR1 is SNHLY, CDR2 FYNNEI. The CDR3 loop spans 15 amino acids. The CDR3 DNA reads as TGTGCCAGCAGCGGAGGGGTGGGGGTAGGCTATGGCTACACCTTC. This encodes CASSGGVGVGYGYTF.

This chain joins TRBV7-9 and TRBJ1-2; 7 bases map to TRBD1. V trimming: 1 base; J trimming: 14 bases; junction bases outside the gene matches: 16. CDR1 is SEHNR and CDR2 is FQNEAQ in the germline V gene (reference sequence). The CDR3 covers 15 residues. The CDR3 reads CASSLGQGGSSSTTF. CDR3 DNA sequence: TGTGCCAGCAGCTTAGGGCAGGGGGGATCGAGCAGTACTACCTTC. Using reference TRBV7-9 and TRBJ1-2 for the parts outside the CDR3, the full variable domain is DTGVSQNPRHKITKRGQNVTFRCDPISEHNRLYWYRQTLGQGPEFLTYFQNEAQLEKSRLLSDRFSAERPKGSFSTLEIQRTEQGDSAMYLCASSLGQGGSSSTTFGSGTRLTVV.

This clonotype came up many times. The V and J genes are TRBV6-2 or TRBV6-3 and TRBJ1-6; 7 bases map to TRBD1. This CDR3 comprises 15 residues. Germline V gene lookup returns CDR1 MNHEY and CDR2 SVGEGT. V dropped 5 bases and J dropped 4; count of bases not matched to a gene: 5. CDR3 amino acids: CASSTGTEYNSPLHF. The DNA for the CDR3 is TGTGCCAGCAGTACGGGGACAGAATATAATTCACCCCTCCACTTT.

This clonotype was observed many times. The J gene is TRBJ2-3, the V gene TRBV15; TRBD2 might be the D (6 bases). V dropped 4 bases and J dropped 14 bases, with 13 bases sitting between them. The CDR3 contains 11 residues. Germline values: CDR1 LNHNV, CDR2 YYDKDF (reference sequence). This CDR3 reads CATSTPGLGYF. The CDR3 nucleotides read TGTGCCACCAGCACGCCGGGACTTGGGTATTTT.

V gene TRBV19 combines with J gene TRBJ1-2, with 8 bases aligning to TRBD1. The CDR3 spans 14 residues. J gave up 9 bases and V 4 bases, and 10 bases lay outside the gene matches. CDR1 is LNHDA and CDR2 is SQIVND in the germline V gene (reference sequence). CDR3 protein: CASSTQGGRPRYTF. CDR3 DNA sequence: TGTGCCAGTAGTACACAGGGGGGAAGGCCACGCTACACCTTC.

The chain carries TRBV5-1 and TRBJ2-7; D possibly corresponds to TRBD1 (5 bases). Germline V gives CDR1 SGHRS, CDR2 YFSETQ. This CDR3 is 14 amino acids long. V shed 2 bases and J shed 6 bases, with 15 bases lying between them. The CDR3 nucleotides are TGCGCCAGCAGCTTAGGTGGGGCTCACTCCGAGCAGTACTTC. This gives the protein CASSLGGAHSEQYF.

This clonotype was seen repeatedly, ten times or more. The chain couples TRBV7-3 to TRBJ1-3; no reliable D call. This CDR3 is built from 14 residues. V lost 1 base to trimming and J lost 0 bases, with 4 bases between them. Germline CDR1 SGHTA, CDR2 FQGTGA. CDR3 coding DNA: TGTGCCAGCAGCTTAAGCGGCTCTGGAAACACCATATATTTT. This sequence encodes CASSLSGSGNTIYF.

Concerning this clonotype: The limits of the CDR3 on the DNA are not certain, so only TCRdb's listed CDR3 is given. CDR3 region: CASSPRTGTYEQYFGPGNQPQHF. The chain carries TRBV6-5 and TRBJ1-5; TRBD1 is the table's D call and was not checked against the DNA. From germline, CDR1 is MNHEY and CDR2 SVGAGI. Both ends counted, the CDR3 spans 23 residues.